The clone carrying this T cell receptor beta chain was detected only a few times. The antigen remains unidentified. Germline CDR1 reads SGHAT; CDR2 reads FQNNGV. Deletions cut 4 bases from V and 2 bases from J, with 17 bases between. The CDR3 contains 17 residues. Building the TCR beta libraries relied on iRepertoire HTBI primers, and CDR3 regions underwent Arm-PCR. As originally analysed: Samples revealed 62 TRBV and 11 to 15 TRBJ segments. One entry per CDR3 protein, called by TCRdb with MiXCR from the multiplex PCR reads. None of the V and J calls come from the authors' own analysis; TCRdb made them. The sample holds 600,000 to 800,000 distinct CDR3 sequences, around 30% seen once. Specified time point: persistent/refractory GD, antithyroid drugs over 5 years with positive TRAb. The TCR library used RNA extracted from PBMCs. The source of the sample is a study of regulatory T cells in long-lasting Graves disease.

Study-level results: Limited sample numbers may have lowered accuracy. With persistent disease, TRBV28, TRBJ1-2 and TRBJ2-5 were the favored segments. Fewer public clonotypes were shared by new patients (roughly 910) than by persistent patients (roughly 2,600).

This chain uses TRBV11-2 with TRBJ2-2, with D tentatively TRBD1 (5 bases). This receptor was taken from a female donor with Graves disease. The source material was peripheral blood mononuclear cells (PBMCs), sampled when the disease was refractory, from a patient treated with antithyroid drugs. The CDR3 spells CASSSGHLTLNTGELFF. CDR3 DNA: TGTGCCAGCAGCTCAGGACACCTTACTCTAAACACCGGGGAGCTGTTTTTT.